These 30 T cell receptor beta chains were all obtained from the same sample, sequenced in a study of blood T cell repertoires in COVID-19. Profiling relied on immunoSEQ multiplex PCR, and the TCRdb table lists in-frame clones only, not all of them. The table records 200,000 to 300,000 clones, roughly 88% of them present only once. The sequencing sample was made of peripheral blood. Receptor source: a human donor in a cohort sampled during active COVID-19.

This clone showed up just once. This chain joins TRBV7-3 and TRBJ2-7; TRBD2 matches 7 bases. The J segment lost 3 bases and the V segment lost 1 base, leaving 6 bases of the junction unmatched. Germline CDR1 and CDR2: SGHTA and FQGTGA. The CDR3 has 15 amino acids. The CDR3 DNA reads TGTGCCAGCAGCTTAATTGGGCTAGCGGTCTACGAGCAGTACTTC. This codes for CASSLIGLAVYEQYF.

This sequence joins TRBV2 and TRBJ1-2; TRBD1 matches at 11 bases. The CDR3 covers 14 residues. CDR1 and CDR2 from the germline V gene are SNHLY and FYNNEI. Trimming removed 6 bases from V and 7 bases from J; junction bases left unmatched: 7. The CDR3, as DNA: TGTGCCAGCAGCTCGGACAGGGGGCTTTCTGGCTACACCTTC. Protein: CASSSDRGLSGYTF.

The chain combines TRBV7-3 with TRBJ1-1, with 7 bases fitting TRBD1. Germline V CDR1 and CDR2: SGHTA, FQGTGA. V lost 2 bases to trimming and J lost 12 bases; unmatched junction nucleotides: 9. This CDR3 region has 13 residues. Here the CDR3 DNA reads TGTGCCAGCAGCTTAGCTCAGGGGACAGAAACTTTCTTT. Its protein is CASSLAQGTETFF. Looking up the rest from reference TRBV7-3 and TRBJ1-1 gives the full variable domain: GAGVSQTPSNKVTEKGKYVELRCDPISGHTALYWYRQSLGQGPEFLIYFQGTGAADDSGLPNDRFFAVRPEGSVSTLKIQRTERGDSAVYLCASSLAQGTETFFGQGTRLTVV.

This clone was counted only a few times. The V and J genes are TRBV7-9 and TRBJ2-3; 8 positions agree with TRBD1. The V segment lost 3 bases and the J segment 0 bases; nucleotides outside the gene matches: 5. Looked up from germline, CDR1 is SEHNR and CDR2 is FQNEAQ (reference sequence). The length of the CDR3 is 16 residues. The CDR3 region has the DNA TGTGCCAGCAGCTTCAGGGGGCATGAAAGCACAGATACGCAGTATTTT. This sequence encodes CASSFRGHESTDTQYF.

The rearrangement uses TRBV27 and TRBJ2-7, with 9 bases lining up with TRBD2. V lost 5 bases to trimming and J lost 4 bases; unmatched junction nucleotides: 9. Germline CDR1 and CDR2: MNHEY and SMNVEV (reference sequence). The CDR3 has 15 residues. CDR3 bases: TGTGCCAGCAGTAGATTGCTAGCGGGGCTTTACGAGCAGTACTTC. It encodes CASSRLLAGLYEQYF.

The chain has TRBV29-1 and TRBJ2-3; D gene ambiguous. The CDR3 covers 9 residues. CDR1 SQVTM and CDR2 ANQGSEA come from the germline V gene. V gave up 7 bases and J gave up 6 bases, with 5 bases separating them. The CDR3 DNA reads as TGCAGCGCCGGGGATACGCAGTATTTT. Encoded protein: CSAGDTQYF.

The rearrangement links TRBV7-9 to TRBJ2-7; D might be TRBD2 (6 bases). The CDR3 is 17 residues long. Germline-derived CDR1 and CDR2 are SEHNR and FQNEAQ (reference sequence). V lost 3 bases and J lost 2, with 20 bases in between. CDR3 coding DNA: TGTGCCAGCAGCTTTCCTTTCGGGGAGGTCAGTCCCTACGAGCAGTACTTC. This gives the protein CASSFPFGEVSPYEQYF.

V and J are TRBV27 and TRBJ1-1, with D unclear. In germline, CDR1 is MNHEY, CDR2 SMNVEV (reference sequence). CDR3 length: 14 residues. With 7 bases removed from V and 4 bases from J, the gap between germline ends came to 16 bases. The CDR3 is CASTLTAGITEAFF. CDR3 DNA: TGTGCCAGCACCTTAACCGCGGGTATCACTGAAGCTTTCTTT.

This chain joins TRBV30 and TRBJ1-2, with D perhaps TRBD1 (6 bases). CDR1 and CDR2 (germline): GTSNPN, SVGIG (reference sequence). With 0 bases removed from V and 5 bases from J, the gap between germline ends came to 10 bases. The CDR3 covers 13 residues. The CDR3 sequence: CAWSVNRDYGYTF. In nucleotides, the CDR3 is TGTGCCTGGAGTGTAAACAGGGATTATGGCTACACCTTC. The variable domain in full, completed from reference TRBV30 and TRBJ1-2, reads SQTIHQWPATLVQPVGSPLSLECTVEGTSNPNLYWYRQAAGRGLQLLFYSVGIGQISSEVPQNLSASRPQDRQFILSSKKLLLSDSGFYLCAWSVNRDYGYTFGSGTRLTVV.

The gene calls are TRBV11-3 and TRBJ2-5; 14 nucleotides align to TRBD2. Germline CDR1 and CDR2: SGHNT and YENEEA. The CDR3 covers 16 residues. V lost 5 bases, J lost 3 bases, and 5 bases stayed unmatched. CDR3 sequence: CASSQGLAGGEETQYF. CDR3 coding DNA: TGTGCCAGCAGCCAAGGACTAGCGGGAGGCGAAGAGACCCAGTACTTC.

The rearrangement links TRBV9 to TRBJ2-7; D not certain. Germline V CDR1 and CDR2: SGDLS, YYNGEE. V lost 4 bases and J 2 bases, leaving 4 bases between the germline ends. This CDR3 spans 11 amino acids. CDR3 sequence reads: CASSSAYEQYF. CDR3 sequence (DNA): TGTGCCAGCAGCTCGGCCTACGAGCAGTACTTC.

This CDR3 is CASSSPRGVSRYTIYF. The CDR3 DNA is TGTGCCAGTAGCTCCCCCCGGGGAGTCTCGAGGTACACCATATATTTT. The gene calls are TRBV19 and TRBJ1-3; no firm D call. The germline V gene has CDR1 LNHDA and CDR2 SQIVND (reference sequence). With 6 bases removed from V and 8 bases from J, the gap between germline ends came to 23 bases. The length of the CDR3 is 16 residues. Full variable domain (outside the CDR3, taken from reference TRBV19 and TRBJ1-3): DGGITQSPKYLFRKEGQNVTLSCEQNLNHDAMYWYRQDPGQGLRLIYYSQIVNDFQKGDIAEGYSVSREKKESFPLTVTSAQKNPTAFYLCASSSPRGVSRYTIYFGEGSWLTVV.

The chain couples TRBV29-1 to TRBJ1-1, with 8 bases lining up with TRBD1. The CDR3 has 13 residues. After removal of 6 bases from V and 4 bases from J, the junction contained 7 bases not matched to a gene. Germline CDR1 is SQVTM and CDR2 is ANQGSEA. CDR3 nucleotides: TGCAGCGTACGTCAGGGGGCAGGCACTGAAGCTTTCTTT. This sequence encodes CSVRQGAGTEAFF.

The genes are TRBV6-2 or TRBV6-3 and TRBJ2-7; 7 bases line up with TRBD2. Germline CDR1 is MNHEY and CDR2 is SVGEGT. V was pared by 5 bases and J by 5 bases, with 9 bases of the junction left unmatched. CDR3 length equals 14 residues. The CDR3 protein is CASSRPPRENEQYF. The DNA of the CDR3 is TGTGCCAGCAGTCGCCCCCCGCGGGAGAACGAGCAGTACTTC.

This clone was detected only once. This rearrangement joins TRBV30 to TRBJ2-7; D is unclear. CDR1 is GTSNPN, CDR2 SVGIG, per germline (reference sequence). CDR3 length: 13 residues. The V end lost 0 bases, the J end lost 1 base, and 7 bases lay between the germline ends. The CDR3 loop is CAWSVSVSYEQYF. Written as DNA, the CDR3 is TGTGCCTGGAGTGTAAGCGTTTCCTACGAGCAGTACTTC.

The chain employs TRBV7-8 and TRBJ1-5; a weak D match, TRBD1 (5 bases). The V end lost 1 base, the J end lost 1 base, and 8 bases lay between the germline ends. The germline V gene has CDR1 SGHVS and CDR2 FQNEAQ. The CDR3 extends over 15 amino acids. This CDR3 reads CASSLGQSSNQPQHF. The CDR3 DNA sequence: TGTGCCAGCAGCTTAGGACAGAGCAGCAATCAGCCCCAGCATTTT.

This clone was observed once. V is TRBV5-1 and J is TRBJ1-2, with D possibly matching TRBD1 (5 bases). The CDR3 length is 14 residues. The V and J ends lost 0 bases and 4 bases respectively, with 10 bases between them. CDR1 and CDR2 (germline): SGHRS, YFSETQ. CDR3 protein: CASSLGTGIYGYTF. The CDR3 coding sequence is TGCGCCAGCAGCTTGGGTACAGGCATCTATGGCTACACCTTC.

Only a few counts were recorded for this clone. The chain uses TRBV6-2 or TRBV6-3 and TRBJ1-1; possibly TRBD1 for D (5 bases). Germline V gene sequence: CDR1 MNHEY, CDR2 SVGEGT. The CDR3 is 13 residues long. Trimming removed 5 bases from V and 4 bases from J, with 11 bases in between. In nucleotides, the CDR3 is TGTGCCAGCAGTCGGACAAAAGTCACTGAAGCTTTCTTT. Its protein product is CASSRTKVTEAFF.

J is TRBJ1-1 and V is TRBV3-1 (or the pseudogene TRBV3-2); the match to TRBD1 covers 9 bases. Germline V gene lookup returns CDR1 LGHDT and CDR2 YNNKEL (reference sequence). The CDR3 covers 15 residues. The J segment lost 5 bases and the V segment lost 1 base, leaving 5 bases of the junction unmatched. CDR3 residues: CASSQGNRGRTEAFF. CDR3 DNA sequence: TGTGCCAGCAGCCAAGGCAACAGGGGGCGAACTGAAGCTTTCTTT.

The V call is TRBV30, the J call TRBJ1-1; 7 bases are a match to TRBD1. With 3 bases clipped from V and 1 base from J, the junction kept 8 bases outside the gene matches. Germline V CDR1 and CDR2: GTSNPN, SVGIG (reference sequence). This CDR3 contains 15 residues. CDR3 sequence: CAWSRSGTANTEAFF. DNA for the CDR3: TGTGCCTGGAGCCGTTCCGGGACAGCGAACACTGAAGCTTTCTTT.

Here the CDR3 reads CASSQDQGAYTEAFF. The CDR3 DNA follows: TGCGCCAGCAGCCAAGATCAGGGGGCCTACACTGAAGCTTTCTTT. The chain couples TRBV4-3 to TRBJ1-1, with 8 bases matching TRBD1. V shed 0 bases and J 3 bases; nucleotides not matched to a gene: 3. In germline, CDR1 is LGHNA, CDR2 YSLEER. The CDR3 sequence is 15 residues long.

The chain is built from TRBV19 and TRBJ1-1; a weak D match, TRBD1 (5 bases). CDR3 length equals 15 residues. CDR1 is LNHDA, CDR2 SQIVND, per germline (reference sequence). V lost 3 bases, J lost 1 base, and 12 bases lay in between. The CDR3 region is CASSMVGVQNTEAFF. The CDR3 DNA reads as TGTGCCAGTAGTATGGTAGGGGTTCAGAACACTGAAGCTTTCTTT.

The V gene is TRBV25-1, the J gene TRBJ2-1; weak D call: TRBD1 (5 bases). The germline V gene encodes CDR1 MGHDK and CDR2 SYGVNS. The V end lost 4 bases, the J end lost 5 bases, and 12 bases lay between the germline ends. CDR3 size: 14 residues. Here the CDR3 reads CASSVAQANNEQFF. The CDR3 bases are TGTGCCAGCAGTGTTGCACAGGCCAACAATGAGCAGTTCTTC.

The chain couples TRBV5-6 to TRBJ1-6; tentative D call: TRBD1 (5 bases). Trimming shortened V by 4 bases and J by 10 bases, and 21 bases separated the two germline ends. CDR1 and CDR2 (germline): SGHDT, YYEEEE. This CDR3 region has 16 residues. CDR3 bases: TGTGCCAGCAGCCTGACTGGGGGACTTAGAAGGTCACCCCTCCACTTT. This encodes CASSLTGGLRRSPLHF.

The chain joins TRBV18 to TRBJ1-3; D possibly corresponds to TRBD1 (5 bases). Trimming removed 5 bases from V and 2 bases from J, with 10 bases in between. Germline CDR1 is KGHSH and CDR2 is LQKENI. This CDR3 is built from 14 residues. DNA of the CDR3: TGTGCCAGCTCAACGACAGCCACTGGAAACACCATATATTTT. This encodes CASSTTATGNTIYF.

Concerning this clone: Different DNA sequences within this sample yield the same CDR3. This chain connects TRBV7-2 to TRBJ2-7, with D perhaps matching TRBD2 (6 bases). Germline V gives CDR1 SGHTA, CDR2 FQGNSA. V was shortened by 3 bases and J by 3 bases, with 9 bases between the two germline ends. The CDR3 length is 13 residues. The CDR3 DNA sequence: TGTGCCAGCAGCTTGGGACTGGTCTACGAGCAGTACTTC. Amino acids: CASSLGLVYEQYF.

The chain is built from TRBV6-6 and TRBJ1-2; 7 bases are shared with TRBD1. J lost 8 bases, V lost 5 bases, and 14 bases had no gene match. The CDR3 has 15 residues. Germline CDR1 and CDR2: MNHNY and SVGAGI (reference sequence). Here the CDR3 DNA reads TGTGCCAGCAGTAAGGAGGGGAACAGGGGATACGGCTACACCTTC. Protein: CASSKEGNRGYGYTF.

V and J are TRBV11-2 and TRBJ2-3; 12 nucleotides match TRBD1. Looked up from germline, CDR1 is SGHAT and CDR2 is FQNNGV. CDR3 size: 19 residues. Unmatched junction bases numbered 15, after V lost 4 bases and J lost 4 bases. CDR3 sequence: CASSSIRDRGQDGADTQYF. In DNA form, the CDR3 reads TGTGCCAGCAGCTCCATCCGGGACAGGGGGCAAGATGGGGCAGATACGCAGTATTTT.

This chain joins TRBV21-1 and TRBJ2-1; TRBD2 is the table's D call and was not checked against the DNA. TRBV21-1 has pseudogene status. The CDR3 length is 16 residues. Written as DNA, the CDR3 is TGTGCCAGCAGCAGCCCTAGCGGCAGCTCCTACAATGAGCAGTTCTTC. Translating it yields CASSSPSGSSYNEQFF.

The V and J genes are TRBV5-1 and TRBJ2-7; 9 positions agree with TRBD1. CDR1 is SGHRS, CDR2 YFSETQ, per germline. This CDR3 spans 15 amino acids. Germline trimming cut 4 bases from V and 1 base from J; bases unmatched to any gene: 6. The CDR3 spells CASSTRTGVSYEQYF. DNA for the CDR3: TGCGCCAGCAGCACCCGGACAGGGGTATCCTACGAGCAGTACTTC.